This TCR beta chain was documented in a study of beta chain features in type 1 diabetes. Study in general: Patients were similar to healthy donors in age and gender (as well as in cell yields).

Expressed TCRB transcripts were sequenced because the isolated RNA had all been reverse transcribed beforehand. Only in-frame clones appear in the TCRdb table, and some are missing; sequencing was by immunoSEQ multiplex PCR. The table lists about 740,000 clones, around 15% of them singletons. Only a few counts were recorded for this clone. What it recognizes is unknown. Study conclusions and caveats: All four CD4+ subsets from Type 1 diabetes patients carried moderately but significantly shorter TCRB CDR3s. There was a possibility that cDNA sequencing over-represented cells with high TCR expression.

Isolation of CD4+ naive, central memory, regulatory and stem cell-like memory cells was achieved by sorting via CD45RO/CCR7/CD25/CD127/CD95/CD27. The CDR3 covers 16 residues. CDR1 and CDR2 from the germline V gene are GTSNPN and SVGIG (reference sequence). V was shortened by 2 bases and J by 0 bases, with 17 bases between the two germline ends. This chain uses TRBV30 with TRBJ2-7, with D perhaps TRBD2 (6 bases). The clonotype was recovered from a man between 18 and 35 years old with type 1 diabetes. The specimen sequenced was naive CD4+ T cells from blood. In DNA, the CDR3 is TGTGCCTGGAGTAAAGGCGGGACGGGGAGCTCCTACGAGCAGTACTTC. Translated, it gives CAWSKGGTGSSYEQYF.